This T cell receptor (beta chain) was captured in a study of Ad26.COV2.S vaccination and SARS-CoV-2 variants. There are 13 residues in the CDR3. CDR1 is SNHLY and CDR2 is FYNNEI in the germline V gene. V lost 5 bases and J lost 2; bases outside the gene matches: 3. Assay used: immunoSEQ multiplex PCR; TCRdb lists only in-frame clones, some missing. Seen here are around 450,000 clones, 90% observed once, and the top ten hold 4.3%. Treatment specified: 15 to 20 received Ad26.COV2.S at low or high dose, single or two shots; several received placebo; per-sample allocation not given. Specimens were obtained on day 63 following the first vaccine or placebo injection.

The TCR originated in a person between 18 and 65 years old who received the Ad26.COV2.S COVID-19 vaccine or a placebo. This rearrangement joins TRBV2 to TRBJ2-7; 7 bases line up with TRBD2. The material sequenced was peripheral blood, taken in a trial of Ad26.COV2.S vaccine versus placebo. This CDR3 reads CASSLLAAYEQYF. CDR3 DNA: TGTGCCAGCAGTCTCCTAGCGGCCTACGAGCAGTACTTC.